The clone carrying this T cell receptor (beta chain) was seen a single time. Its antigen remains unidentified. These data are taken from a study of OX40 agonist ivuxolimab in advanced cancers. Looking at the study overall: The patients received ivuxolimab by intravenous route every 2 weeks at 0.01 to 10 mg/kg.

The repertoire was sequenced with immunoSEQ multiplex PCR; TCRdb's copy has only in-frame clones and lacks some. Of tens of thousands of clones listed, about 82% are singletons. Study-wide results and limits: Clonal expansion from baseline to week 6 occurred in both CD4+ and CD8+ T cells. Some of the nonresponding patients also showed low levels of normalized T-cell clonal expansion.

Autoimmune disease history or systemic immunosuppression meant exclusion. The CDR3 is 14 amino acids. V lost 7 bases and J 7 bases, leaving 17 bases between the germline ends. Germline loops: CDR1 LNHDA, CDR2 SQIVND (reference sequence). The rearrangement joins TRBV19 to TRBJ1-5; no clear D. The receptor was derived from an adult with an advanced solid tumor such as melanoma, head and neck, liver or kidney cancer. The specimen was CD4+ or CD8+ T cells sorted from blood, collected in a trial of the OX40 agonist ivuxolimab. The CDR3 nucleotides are TGTGCCAGTAATCCTCGCCAGGCGGGCCAGCCCCAGCATTTT. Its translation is CASNPRQAGQPQHF.